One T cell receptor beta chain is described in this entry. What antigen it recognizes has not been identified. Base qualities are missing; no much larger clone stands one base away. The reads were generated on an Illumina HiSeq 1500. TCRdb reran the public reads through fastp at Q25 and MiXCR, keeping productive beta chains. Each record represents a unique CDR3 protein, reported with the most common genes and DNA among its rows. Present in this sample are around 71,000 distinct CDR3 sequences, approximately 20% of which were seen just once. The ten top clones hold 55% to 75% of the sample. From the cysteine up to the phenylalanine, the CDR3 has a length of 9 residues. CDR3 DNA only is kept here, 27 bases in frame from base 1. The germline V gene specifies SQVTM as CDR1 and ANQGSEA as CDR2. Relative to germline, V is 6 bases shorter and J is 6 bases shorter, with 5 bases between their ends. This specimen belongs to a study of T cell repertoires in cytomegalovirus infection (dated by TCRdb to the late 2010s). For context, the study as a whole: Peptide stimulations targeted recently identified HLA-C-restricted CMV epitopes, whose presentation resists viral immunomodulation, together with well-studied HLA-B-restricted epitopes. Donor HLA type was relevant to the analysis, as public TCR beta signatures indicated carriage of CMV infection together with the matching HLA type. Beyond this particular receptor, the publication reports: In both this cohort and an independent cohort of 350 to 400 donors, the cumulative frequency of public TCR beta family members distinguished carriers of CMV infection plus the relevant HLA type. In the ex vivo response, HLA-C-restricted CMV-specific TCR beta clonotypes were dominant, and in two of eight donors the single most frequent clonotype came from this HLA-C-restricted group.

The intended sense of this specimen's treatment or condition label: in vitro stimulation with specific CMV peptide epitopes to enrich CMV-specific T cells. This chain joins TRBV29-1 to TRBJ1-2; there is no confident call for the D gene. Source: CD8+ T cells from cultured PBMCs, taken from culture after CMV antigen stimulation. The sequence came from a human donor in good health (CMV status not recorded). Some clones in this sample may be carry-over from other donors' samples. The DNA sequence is TGCAGCGTCTGGGATGGCTACACCTTC. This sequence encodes CSVWDGYTF.